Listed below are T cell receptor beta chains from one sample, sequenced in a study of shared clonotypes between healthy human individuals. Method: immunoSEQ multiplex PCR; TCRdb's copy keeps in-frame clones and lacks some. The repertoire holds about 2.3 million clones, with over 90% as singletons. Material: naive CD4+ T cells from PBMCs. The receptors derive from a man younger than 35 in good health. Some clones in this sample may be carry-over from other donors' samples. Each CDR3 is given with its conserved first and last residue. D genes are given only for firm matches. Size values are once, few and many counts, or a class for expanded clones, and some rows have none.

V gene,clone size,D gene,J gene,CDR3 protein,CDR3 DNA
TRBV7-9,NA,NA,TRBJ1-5,CASSLGGSHNQPQHF,TGTGCCAGCAGCTTAGGAGGGTCTCACAATCAGCCCCAGCATTTT
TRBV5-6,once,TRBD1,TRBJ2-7,CASSLRLQGDREQYF,TGTGCCAGCAGCCTACGGTTACAGGGGGATCGCGAGCAGTACTTC
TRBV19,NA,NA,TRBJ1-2,CATMDSQIYGYTF,TGTGCCACCATGGACAGTCAAATATATGGCTACACCTTC
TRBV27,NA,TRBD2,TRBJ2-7,CASSLGLAGSYEQYF,TGTGCCAGCAGTTTGGGGCTAGCGGGATCCTACGAGCAGTACTTC
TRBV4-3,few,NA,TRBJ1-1,CASSIGRDTEAFF,TGCGCCAGCAGCATAGGGAGGGACACTGAAGCTTTCTTT
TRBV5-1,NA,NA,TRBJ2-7,CASSLGSGASSYEQYF,TGCGCCAGCAGCTTGGGATCAGGCGCCTCCTCCTACGAGCAGTACTTC
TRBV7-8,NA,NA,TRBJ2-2,CASSFRGGGSTTGELFF,TGTGCCAGCAGCTTTCGAGGGGGGGGCTCGACCACCGGGGAGCTGTTTTTT
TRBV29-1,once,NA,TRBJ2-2,CSAGRATGELFF,TGCAGCGCGGGAAGGGCCACCGGGGAGCTGTTTTTT
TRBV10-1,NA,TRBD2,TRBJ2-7,CASSGLAEYEQYF,TGCGCCAGCAGTGGACTAGCGGAGTACGAGCAGTACTTC
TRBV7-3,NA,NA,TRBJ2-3,CASSLIKFDTQYF,TGTGCCAGCAGCTTAATAAAGTTTGATACGCAGTATTTT
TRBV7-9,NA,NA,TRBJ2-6,CASSPPGTSGANVLTF,TGTGCCAGCAGCCCCCCGGGGACCTCTGGGGCCAACGTCCTGACTTTC
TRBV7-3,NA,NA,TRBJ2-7,CASSLTGGKSYEQYF,TGTGCCAGCAGCTTAACGGGCGGCAAGTCCTACGAGCAGTACTTC
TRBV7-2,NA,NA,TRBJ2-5,CASSRNAAGEQETQYF,TGTGCCAGCAGCCGCAATGCCGCAGGGGAACAAGAGACCCAGTACTTC
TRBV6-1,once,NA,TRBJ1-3,CASSETSSGNTIYF,TGTGCCAGCAGTGAAACCAGCTCTGGAAACACCATATATTTT
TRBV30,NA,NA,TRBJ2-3,CAFQGESLVSGTQYF,TGTGCCTTCCAGGGGGAGTCTTTAGTTAGCGGTACGCAGTATTTT
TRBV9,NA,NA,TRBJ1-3,CASSAGQFSGNTIYF,TGTGCCAGCAGCGCCGGACAGTTCTCTGGAAACACCATATATTTT
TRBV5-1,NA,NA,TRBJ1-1,CASSLGLPTEAFF,TGCGCCAGCAGCTTGGGGCTTCCCACTGAAGCTTTCTTT
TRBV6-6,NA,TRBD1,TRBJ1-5,CASSLDRYSNQPQHF,TGTGCCAGCAGCCTGGACAGGTATAGCAATCAGCCCCAGCATTTT
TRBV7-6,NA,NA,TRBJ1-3,CASSLAGRTFSGNTIYF,TGTGCCAGCAGCTTAGCGGGCAGAACCTTCTCTGGAAACACCATATATTTT
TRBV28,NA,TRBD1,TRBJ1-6,CASSTGGGHSPLHF,TGTGCCAGCAGCACAGGGGGGGGCCATTCACCCCTCCACTTT
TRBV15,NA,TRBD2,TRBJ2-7,CATSKGLAFEQYF,TGTGCCACCAGCAAGGGACTAGCTTTCGAGCAGTACTTC
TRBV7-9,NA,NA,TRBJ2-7,CASSWDGSYEQYF,TGTGCCAGCAGCTGGGACGGATCCTACGAGCAGTACTTC
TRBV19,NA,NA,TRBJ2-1,CASTIPGYLGNEQFF,TGTGCCAGTACCATTCCGGGGTACCTCGGGAATGAGCAGTTCTTC
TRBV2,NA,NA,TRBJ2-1,CASRGEGDLQFF,TGTGCCAGCAGGGGAGAAGGGGACCTGCAGTTCTTC